The 17 T cell receptor beta chains in this list originate from one sample, sequenced in a study of T cell repertoires in cytomegalovirus infection. MiXCR, run by TCRdb on the reads, gives a single entry per CDR3 protein. The table lists some 350,000 distinct CDR3 sequences, around 18% of them singletons. Sequenced: PBMCs. Source of these receptors: a human donor in good health (CMV status not recorded). Some clones in this sample may be carry-over from other donors' samples.

This clonotype was seen many times. This chain uses TRBV7-9 with TRBJ2-1; D is perhaps TRBD1 (5 bases). V was clipped by 4 bases and J by 2 bases, with 15 bases between them. The CDR3 extends over 16 amino acids. Germline loops: CDR1 SEHNR, CDR2 FQNEAQ (reference sequence). The CDR3 sequence is CASSSPSGRPYNEQFF. The CDR3 nucleotides are TGTGCCAGCAGCTCCCCATCAGGGCGCCCCTACAATGAGCAGTTCTTC.

This clonotype has more than one count but fewer than ten. V usage is TRBV5-1 and J usage is TRBJ2-1; D uncertain. The CDR3 extends over 14 amino acids. Germline CDR1 and CDR2: SGHRS and YFSETQ. The V gene lost 5 bases and the J gene lost 6 bases, with 15 bases spanning the gap. CDR3 sequence (DNA): TGCGCCAGCAGGCCGGTCCTCTGGGGCAATGAGCAGTTCTTC. Translation gives CASRPVLWGNEQFF.

This clonotype was counted ten times or more. The gene calls are TRBV7-2 and TRBJ1-4; D is perhaps TRBD1 (5 bases). Trimming cost V 1 base and J 6 bases, with 9 bases left between them. The germline CDR1 and CDR2 sequences are SGHTA and FQGNSA. The CDR3 consists of 14 residues. In DNA form, the CDR3 reads TGTGCCAGCAGCTTAGTCGCCAGGGATGAAAAACTGTTTTTT. It encodes CASSLVARDEKLFF.

This clonotype was recorded at least ten times. The chain uses TRBV7-2 and TRBJ2-5, with D hard to call. The CDR3 length is 14 residues. Germline V lookup: CDR1 SGHTA, CDR2 FQGNSA. Trimming removed 1 base from V and 5 bases from J, with 11 bases in between. Here the CDR3 DNA reads TGTGCCAGCAGCTTAGTCGGTAGCTGGGAGACCCAGTACTTC. Its translation is CASSLVGSWETQYF. Using reference TRBV7-2 and TRBJ2-5 for the parts outside the CDR3, the full variable domain is GAGVSQSPSNKVTEKGKDVELRCDPISGHTALYWYRQSLGQGLEFLIYFQGNSAPDKSGLPSDRFSAERTGGSVSTLTIQRTQQEDSAVYLCASSLVGSWETQYFGPGTRLLVL.

The chain has TRBV23-1 and TRBJ2-6; no firm D call. TRBV23-1 is recorded as an ORF, its role being uncertain. This CDR3 has 16 residues. V lost 2 bases and J lost 2, with 10 bases in between. In DNA, the CDR3 is TGCGCCAGCAGTCAACAGAGTAAGACTGGGGCCAACGTCCTGACTTTC. Translation gives CASSQQSKTGANVLTF.

This clonotype was counted ten times or more. The chain uses TRBV2 and TRBJ1-1, with TRBD1 identical over 7 bases. The CDR3 spans 14 residues. CDR1 is SNHLY, CDR2 FYNNEI, per germline. V was pared by 5 bases and J by 5 bases, with 8 bases of the junction left unmatched. The CDR3 reads CASSMSAGGTEAFF. The CDR3 DNA reads as TGTGCCAGCAGTATGTCGGCAGGGGGGACTGAAGCTTTCTTT.

The sample holds many counts of this clonotype. The chain couples TRBV7-2 to TRBJ1-6; D ambiguous. Germline V gene sequence: CDR1 SGHTA, CDR2 FQGNSA. Deletions cut 3 bases from V and 10 bases from J, with 10 bases between. This CDR3 is built from 13 residues. The CDR3 sequence: CASSLVAGSPLHF. The DNA for the CDR3 is TGTGCCAGCAGCTTGGTGGCTGGGTCACCCCTCCACTTT.

The V call is TRBV20-1, the J call TRBJ2-1; D may be TRBD1 (5 bases). Trimming stripped 3 bases from V and 6 bases from J, with 9 bases between. The germline V gene has CDR1 DFQATT and CDR2 SNEGSKA (reference sequence). CDR3 length: 12 amino acids. The CDR3 sequence is CSASPQGNEQFF. The CDR3 coding sequence is TGCAGTGCTAGTCCCCAGGGCAATGAGCAGTTCTTC.

This CDR3 reads CASRWGGRTDTQYF. CDR3 in DNA: TGTGCCAGCCGGTGGGGGGGGCGCACAGATACGCAGTATTTT. The rearrangement uses TRBV28 and TRBJ2-3; weak D call: TRBD2 (7 bases). Germline-derived CDR1 and CDR2 are MDHEN and SYDVKM. The CDR3 extends over 14 amino acids. Between the trimmed V and J ends, which lost 8 bases and 1 base, there was a span of 13 bases.

This clonotype was seen a single time. With a much larger clone just one base away, this may be a read error. The J gene is TRBJ1-4, the V gene TRBV7-4; D remains unclear. The CDR3 spans 13 residues. In germline, CDR1 is SGHVT, CDR2 SQSDAQ. The DNA for the CDR3 is TGTGCCAGCAGCTTAGTGGCAGATGAAACACTGTTTTTT. The encoded protein is CASSLVADETLFF.

This clonotype was counted many times. The genes are TRBV2 and TRBJ2-5; 10 positions agree with TRBD2. V shed 6 bases, J shed 2 bases, and the junction held 3 bases outside the gene matches. Germline CDR1 SNHLY, CDR2 FYNNEI. CDR3 length equals 14 residues. Here the CDR3 reads CASRTTSGQETQYF. The CDR3 nucleotides are TGTGCCAGCAGAACGACTAGCGGGCAAGAGACCCAGTACTTC.

The table lists this clonotype with a count of one. This sequence joins TRBV5-1 and TRBJ1-1, with D possibly TRBD1 on 6 matching bases. This CDR3 has 13 amino acids. In germline, CDR1 is SGHRS, CDR2 YFSETQ. Trimming removed 7 bases from V and 5 bases from J, with 15 bases in between. The CDR3 reads CASARGGATEAFF. For the CDR3, the DNA is TGCGCCAGCGCTCGGGGGGGGGCGACTGAAGCTTTCTTT.

This chain's CDR3 is CASSLSRGSPLHF. The CDR3, as DNA: TGTGCCAGCAGTTTAAGCAGGGGTTCACCCCTCCACTTT. The chain employs TRBV27 and TRBJ1-6; a possible D gene is TRBD1 (6 bases). Germline V lookup: CDR1 MNHEY, CDR2 SMNVEV (reference sequence). Between the trimmed V and J ends, which lost 2 bases and 9 bases, there was a span of 8 bases. The CDR3 has 13 residues.

In its sample, this clonotype was seen many times. This rearrangement joins TRBV27 to TRBJ1-6; a possible D gene is TRBD1 (6 bases). V was cut by 6 bases and J by 7 bases, with 19 bases left in between. This CDR3 region has 16 residues. From germline, CDR1 is MNHEY and CDR2 SMNVEV (reference sequence). The DNA of the CDR3 is TGTGCCAGCAGCCCCAGACAGGCAGTCCCAAATTCACCCCTCCACTTT. Translating it yields CASSPRQAVPNSPLHF.

Notes on this clonotype: A much larger clonotype is one base distant, so this may be a read error. The V call is TRBV7-2, the J call TRBJ2-7; D is unresolved. This CDR3 has 15 amino acids. V lost 7 bases, J lost 2 bases, and 18 bases lay in between. Germline V gene sequence: CDR1 SGHTA, CDR2 FQGNSA. This chain's CDR3 is CASTPDHRLAYEQYF. CDR3 nucleotides: TGTGCCAGCACCCCTGACCACCGACTCGCCTACGAGCAGTACTTC.

The chain employs TRBV20-1 and TRBJ2-7, with no clear D. The V and J ends lost 3 bases and 7 bases respectively, with 16 bases between them. The CDR3 consists of 13 residues. Per germline, CDR1 DFQATT and CDR2 SNEGSKA (reference sequence). This CDR3 is CSASQGSTVEQYF. The CDR3 DNA follows: TGCAGTGCTAGCCAAGGATCAACGGTGGAGCAGTACTTC.

There are many counts of this clonotype. This sequence joins TRBV11-2 and TRBJ2-7, with a weak D call TRBD1 (5 bases). The CDR3 is made up of 14 amino acids. Germline CDR1 is SGHAT and CDR2 is FQNNGV. The V end was cut by 6 bases, the J end by 3 bases, with 15 bases between. CDR3 bases: TGTGCCAGCAGGAAACAGGCCACAGGCTACGAGCAGTACTTC. The encoded protein is CASRKQATGYEQYF.